These 5 T cell receptor beta chains share one sample of origin, sequenced in a study of cytomegalovirus exposure and HLA in healthy donors. With 60 Vbeta and 13 Jbeta primers, the PCR was carried out. Sequencing was performed with immunoSEQ multiplex PCR; in TCRdb, only in-frame clones are kept and a portion is missing. The repertoire has 110,000 to 150,000 clones, over 75% of them found once; the top ten carry 1.2%. Sequences were obtained from PBMCs. The source of these receptors is a female donor in good health and CMV-seronegative.

This clone was seen at least ten times. The chain uses TRBV6-5 and TRBJ2-5; possible D gene TRBD1, 6 bases. Trimming took 6 bases from V and 3 from J, leaving 14 bases between them. From germline, CDR1 is MNHEY and CDR2 SVGAGI. The CDR3 consists of 14 residues. CDR3 in DNA: TGTGCCAGCAGGAGGGACATAGGCAAAGAGACCCAGTACTTC. Translated, it gives CASRRDIGKETQYF.

The chain links TRBV7-2 to TRBJ1-2; D is unresolved. The CDR3 is 13 residues long. V dropped 2 bases and J dropped 3 bases, with 7 bases sitting between them. Germline CDR1 and CDR2: SGHTA and FQGNSA. The CDR3: CASSLSVDYGYTF. The CDR3 nucleotides are TGTGCCAGCAGCTTATCAGTGGACTATGGCTACACCTTC.

The V call is TRBV7-6, the J call TRBJ2-2; unclear D gene. V was cut by 5 bases and J by 6 bases, with 19 bases left in between. CDR3 length equals 16 residues. CDR1 is SGHVS, CDR2 FNYEAQ, per germline. In nucleotides, the CDR3 is TGTGCCAGCAGCACCCTCCGCAGGCTGAATGCCGGGGAGCTGTTTTTT. Its protein product is CASSTLRRLNAGELFF.

V usage is TRBV2 and J usage is TRBJ1-3; D not certain. Germline V gene lookup returns CDR1 SNHLY and CDR2 FYNNEI. V gave up 7 bases and J gave up 0 bases, with 10 bases separating them. This CDR3 is built from 14 residues. The CDR3 sequence is CASTHIASGNTIYF. CDR3 sequence (DNA): TGTGCCAGCACCCACATCGCCTCTGGAAACACCATATATTTT. Full variable domain (rest looked up from reference TRBV2 and TRBJ1-3): EPEVTQTPSHQVTQMGQEVILRCVPISNHLYFYWYRQILGQKVEFLVSFYNNEISEKSEIFDDQFSVERPDGSNFTLKIRSTKLEDSAMYFCASTHIASGNTIYFGEGSWLTVV.

This chain connects TRBV6-5 to TRBJ2-2, with D unresolved. Deletions cut 7 bases from V and 2 bases from J, with 8 bases between. This CDR3 region has 13 residues. Germline-derived CDR1 and CDR2 are MNHEY and SVGAGI. Written as DNA, the CDR3 is TGTGCCAGCAAAGACATCAACACCGGGGAGCTGTTTTTT. This sequence encodes CASKDINTGELFF.